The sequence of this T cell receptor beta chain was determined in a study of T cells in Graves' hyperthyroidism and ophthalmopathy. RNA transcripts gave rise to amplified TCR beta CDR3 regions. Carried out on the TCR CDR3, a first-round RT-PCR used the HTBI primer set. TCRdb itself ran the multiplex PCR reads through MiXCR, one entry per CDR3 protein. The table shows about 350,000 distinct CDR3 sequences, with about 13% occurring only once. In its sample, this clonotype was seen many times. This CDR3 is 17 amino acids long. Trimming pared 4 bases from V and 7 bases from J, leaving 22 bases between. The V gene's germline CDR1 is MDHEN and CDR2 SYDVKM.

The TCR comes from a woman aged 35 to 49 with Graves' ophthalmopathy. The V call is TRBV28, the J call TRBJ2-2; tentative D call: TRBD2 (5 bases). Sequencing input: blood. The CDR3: CASSSRRLQLNIGELFF. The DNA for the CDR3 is TGTGCCAGCAGTTCCCGACGACTACAACTGAATATCGGGGAGCTGTTTTTT.